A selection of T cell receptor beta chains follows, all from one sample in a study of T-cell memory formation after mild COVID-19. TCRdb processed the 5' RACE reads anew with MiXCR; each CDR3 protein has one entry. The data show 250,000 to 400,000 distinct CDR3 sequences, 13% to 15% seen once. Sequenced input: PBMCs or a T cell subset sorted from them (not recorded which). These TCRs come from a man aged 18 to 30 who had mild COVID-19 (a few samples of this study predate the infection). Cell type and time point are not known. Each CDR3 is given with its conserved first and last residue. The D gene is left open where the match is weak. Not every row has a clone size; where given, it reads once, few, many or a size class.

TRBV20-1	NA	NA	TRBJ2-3	TGCAGTGCCATAGAGTGGGTAGCCCCAGATACGCAGTATTTT	CSAIEWVAPDTQYF
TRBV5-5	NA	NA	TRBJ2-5	TGTGCCAGCAGCTGGCCCCAAGAGACCCAGTACTTC	CASSWPQETQYF
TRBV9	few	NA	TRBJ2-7	TGTGCCAGCAGCCCTCGAGGCCTCACCGGTCACGAGCAGTACTTC	CASSPRGLTGHEQYF
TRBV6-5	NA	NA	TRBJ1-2	TGTGCCAGCAGTTACAGGGGAGGCGGCTACACCTTC	CASSYRGGGYTF
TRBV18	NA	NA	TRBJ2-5	TGTGCCAGCTCACCTAGAGAGAGGGAGACCCAGTACTTC	CASSPRERETQYF
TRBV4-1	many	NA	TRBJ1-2	TGCGCCAGCAGCCAAGTAGGTGGCTACACCTTC	CASSQVGGYTF
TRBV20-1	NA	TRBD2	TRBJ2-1	TGCAGTGCTAGCCTTCACAGCGGGGATGAGCAGTTCTTC	CSASLHSGDEQFF
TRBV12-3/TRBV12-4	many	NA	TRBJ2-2	TGTGCCAGCAGTTTTCCCCCCGGGGAGCTGTTTTTT	CASSFPPGELFF
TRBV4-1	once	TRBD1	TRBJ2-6	TGCGCCAGCAGCCGTGGGACAGGCCTTAGCTCTGGGGCCAACGTCCTGACTTTC	CASSRGTGLSSGANVLTF
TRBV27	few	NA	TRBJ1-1	TGTGCCAGCAGTAACGGGAACACTGAAGCTTTCTTT	CASSNGNTEAFF
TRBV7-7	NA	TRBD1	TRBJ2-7	TGTGCCAGCAGCTTATGGGACAGCGACGAGCAGTACTTC	CASSLWDSDEQYF
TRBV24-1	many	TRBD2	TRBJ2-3	TGTGCCACCAAGAACAGCGGGGGGACAGATACGCAGTATTTT	CATKNSGGTDTQYF
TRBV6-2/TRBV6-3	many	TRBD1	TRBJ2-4	TGTGCCAGCAGTTCGAACAGGGGTTTGAACATTCAGTACTTC	CASSSNRGLNIQYF
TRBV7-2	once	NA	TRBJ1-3	TGTGCCAGCAGCCCGGACCCCGGGTCTGGAAACACCATATATTTT	CASSPDPGSGNTIYF
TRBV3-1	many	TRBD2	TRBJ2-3	TGTGCCAGCAGCCATCGGGGGGCAGATACGCAGTATTTT	CASSHRGADTQYF
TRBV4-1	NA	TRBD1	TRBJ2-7	TGCGCCAGCAGCCAAACCGGGACAGGGACGGCGGAGCAGTACTTC	CASSQTGTGTAEQYF
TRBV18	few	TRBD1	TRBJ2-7	TGTGCCAGCTCACCACAGGGACAGGTGAGCTCCTACGAGCAGTACTTC	CASSPQGQVSSYEQYF